Shown below are 12 T cell receptor beta chains from a single sample sequenced in a study of T cells in Graves' hyperthyroidism and ophthalmopathy. Using RNA transcripts as the source, TCR beta CDR3 regions were amplified. RT-PCR in the first round (using the HTBI primer set) targeted the TCR CDR3. TCRdb fed the multiplex PCR reads into MiXCR, producing one record per CDR3 protein. The table records fewer than 500,000 distinct CDR3 sequences, approximately 15% of them present only once. The material sequenced was blood. The receptor set was obtained from a man between 18 and 29 years old with Graves' ophthalmopathy.

About this clonotype itself: A much larger clone sits a single nucleotide away, making a read error possible. V usage is TRBV7-8 and J usage is TRBJ1-6; D might be TRBD1 (6 bases). CDR3 length: 15 amino acids. Per the germline V gene, CDR1 is SGHVS and CDR2 is FQNEAQ. CDR3 nucleotides: TGTGCCGGCAGCTTAGTACAGGGCCGTAATTCACCCCTCCACTTT. This codes for CAGSLVQGRNSPLHF.

This rearrangement joins TRBV6-1 to TRBJ1-2; D uncertain. The V end lost 8 bases, the J end lost 4 bases, and 11 bases lay between the germline ends. Germline loops: CDR1 MNHNS, CDR2 SASEGT. This CDR3 is built from 12 residues. CDR3 protein: CASGEFSYGYTF. As DNA, the CDR3 is TGTGCCAGCGGGGAGTTTTCCTATGGCTACACCTTC.

This chain connects TRBV4-1 to TRBJ1-5, with D maybe TRBD1 (6 bases). This CDR3 is built from 15 residues. V was pared by 1 base and J by 5 bases, with 12 bases between. The germline CDR1 and CDR2 sequences are MGHRA and YSYEKL. The CDR3 DNA sequence: TGCGCCAGCAGCCAAGCCCCCAGGGGTGATCAGCCCCAGCATTTT. Translated, it gives CASSQAPRGDQPQHF.

This clonotype was seen ten or more times. The chain employs TRBV12-5 and TRBJ2-1, with a possible D match to TRBD2 (6 bases). The CDR3 covers 14 residues. Trimming left V 8 bases short and J 3 bases short, with 14 bases between. Germline V gene lookup returns CDR1 LGHNT and CDR2 FRNRAP. The CDR3 DNA is TGTGCTAGTCAAGGAGGGTCGAACTACAATGAGCAGTTCTTC. It yields the protein CASQGGSNYNEQFF.

This clonotype was counted ten times or more. The rearrangement joins TRBV20-1 to TRBJ1-4; 9 nucleotides agree with TRBD1. Germline V lookup: CDR1 DFQATT, CDR2 SNEGSKA (reference sequence). The CDR3 has 12 amino acids. CDR3: CSGTGNNEKLFF. The CDR3 DNA sequence: TGCAGCGGGACAGGGAATAATGAAAAACTGTTTTTT.

In its sample, this clonotype was seen many times. The CDR3 is CAWSVGSLGYGYTF. CDR3 sequence (DNA): TGTGCCTGGAGTGTAGGGTCCTTGGGATATGGCTACACCTTC. The genes are TRBV30 and TRBJ1-2, with D uncertain. The V and J ends lost 0 bases and 5 bases respectively, with 13 bases between them. Per germline, CDR1 GTSNPN and CDR2 SVGIG (reference sequence). The CDR3 has 14 amino acids.

This clonotype was observed a handful of times. This chain uses TRBV30 with TRBJ1-5; unclear D gene. V was trimmed by 3 bases and J by 5 bases, leaving 20 bases between them. Per the germline V gene, CDR1 is GTSNPN and CDR2 is SVGIG (reference sequence). CDR3 length equals 16 residues. The DNA for the CDR3 is TGTGCCTGGAGGGCCTCTTGGACGGATTATCATCAGCCCCAGCATTTT. It codes for CAWRASWTDYHQPQHF. The variable domain in full, completed from reference TRBV30 and TRBJ1-5, reads SQTIHQWPATLVQPVGSPLSLECTVEGTSNPNLYWYRQAAGRGLQLLFYSVGIGQISSEVPQNLSASRPQDRQFILSSKKLLLSDSGFYLCAWRASWTDYHQPQHFGDGTRLSIL.

At least ten counts were recorded for this clonotype. J is TRBJ2-3 and V is TRBV20-1, with D perhaps assigned TRBD1 or TRBD2 (5 bases each). This CDR3 has 15 residues. Trimming cost V 2 bases and J 1 base, with 13 bases left between them. CDR1 is DFQATT and CDR2 is SNEGSKA in the germline V gene (reference sequence). The CDR3 is CSARPGHLGTDTQYF. In DNA, the CDR3 is TGCAGTGCTAGACCGGGGCATCTCGGCACAGATACGCAGTATTTT.

Relative to its sample, this clonotype is medium-sized. The rearrangement joins TRBV7-9 to TRBJ2-7, with D possibly being TRBD2 (6 bases). Per germline, CDR1 SEHNR and CDR2 FQNEAQ (reference sequence). V lost 4 bases and J lost 5, with 15 bases in between. The CDR3 covers 14 residues. The CDR3, as DNA: TGTGCCAGCAGCTGGGGCGGGGAACGGAACGAGCAGTACTTC. It translates to CASSWGGERNEQYF. The variable domain in full, with the rest retrieved from reference TRBV7-9 and TRBJ2-7, is DTGVSQNPRHKITKRGQNVTFRCDPISEHNRLYWYRQTLGQGPEFLTYFQNEAQLEKSRLLSDRFSAERPKGSFSTLEIQRTEQGDSAMYLCASSWGGERNEQYFGPGTRLTVT.

The table lists this clonotype with many counts. V is TRBV7-9 and J is TRBJ1-6; no clear D. V was cut by 5 bases and J by 3 bases, with 11 bases left in between. The CDR3 spans 15 residues. Germline loops: CDR1 SEHNR, CDR2 FQNEAQ (reference sequence). CDR3 sequence reads: CASSPLRDYNSPLHF. The CDR3 DNA is TGTGCCAGCAGCCCCCTACGGGACTATAATTCACCCCTCCACTTT.

This clonotype occurred many times. This sequence joins TRBV24-1 and TRBJ2-3, with D hard to call. Trimming shortened V by 2 bases and J by 2 bases, and 13 bases separated the two germline ends. CDR3 length equals 16 residues. CDR1 and CDR2 from the germline V gene are KGHDR and SFDVKD. DNA of the CDR3: TGTGCCACCAGTGATTCCAGTCCAGGCACCACAGATACGCAGTATTTT. It specifies CATSDSSPGTTDTQYF.

This clonotype was recorded at least ten times. V gene TRBV11-3 combines with J gene TRBJ2-3; D not certain. V lost 5 bases and J 5 bases, leaving 11 bases between the germline ends. Germline assignment: CDR1 SGHNT and CDR2 YENEEA. This CDR3 region has 13 residues. This CDR3 reads CASSVRHGDTQYF. The CDR3 DNA reads as TGTGCCAGCAGCGTGCGACACGGAGATACGCAGTATTTT.